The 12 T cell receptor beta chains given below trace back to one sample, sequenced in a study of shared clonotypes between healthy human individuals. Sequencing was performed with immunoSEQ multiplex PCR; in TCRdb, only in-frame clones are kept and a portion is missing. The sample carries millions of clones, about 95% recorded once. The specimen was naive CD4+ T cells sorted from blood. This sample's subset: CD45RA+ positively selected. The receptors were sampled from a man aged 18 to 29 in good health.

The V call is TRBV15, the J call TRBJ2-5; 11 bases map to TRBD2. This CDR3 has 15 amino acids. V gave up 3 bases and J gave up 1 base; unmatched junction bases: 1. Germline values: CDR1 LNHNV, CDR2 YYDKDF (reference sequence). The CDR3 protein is CATSRLAGGQETQYF. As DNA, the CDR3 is TGTGCCACCAGCAGGCTAGCGGGGGGCCAAGAGACCCAGTACTTC.

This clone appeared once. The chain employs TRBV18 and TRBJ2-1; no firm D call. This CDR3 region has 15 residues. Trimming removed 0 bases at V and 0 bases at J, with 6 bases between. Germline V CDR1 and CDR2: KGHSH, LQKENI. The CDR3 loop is CASSPPGYSYNEQFF. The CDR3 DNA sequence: TGTGCCAGCTCACCACCTGGCTACTCCTACAATGAGCAGTTCTTC.

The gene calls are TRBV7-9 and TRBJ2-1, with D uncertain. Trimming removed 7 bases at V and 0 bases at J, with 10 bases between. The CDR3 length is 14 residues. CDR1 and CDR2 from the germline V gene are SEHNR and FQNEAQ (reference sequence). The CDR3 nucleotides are TGTGCCAGCACCCCCGGGTACTCCTACAATGAGCAGTTCTTC. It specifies CASTPGYSYNEQFF.

The CDR3 loop is CASSSGTVMNTEAFF. CDR3 sequence (DNA): TGTGCCAGCAGTTCGGGGACAGTTATGAACACTGAAGCTTTCTTT. The chain has TRBV27 and TRBJ1-1; 7 nucleotides align to TRBD1. This CDR3 spans 15 amino acids. With 4 bases clipped from V and 0 bases from J, the junction kept 5 bases outside the gene matches. The V gene's germline CDR1 is MNHEY and CDR2 SMNVEV (reference sequence).

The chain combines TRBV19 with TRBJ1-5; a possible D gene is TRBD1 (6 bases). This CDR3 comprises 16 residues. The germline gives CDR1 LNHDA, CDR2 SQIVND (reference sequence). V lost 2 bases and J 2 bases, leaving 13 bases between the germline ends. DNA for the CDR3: TGTGCCAGTAGTATATCCGGGGGCGGGGGCAATCAGCCCCAGCATTTT. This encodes CASSISGGGGNQPQHF.

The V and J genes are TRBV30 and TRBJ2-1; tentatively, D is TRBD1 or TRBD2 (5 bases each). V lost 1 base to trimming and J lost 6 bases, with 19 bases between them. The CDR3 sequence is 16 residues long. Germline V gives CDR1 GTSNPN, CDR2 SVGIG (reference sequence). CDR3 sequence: CAWSALFPGTINEQFF. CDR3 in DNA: TGTGCCTGGAGTGCCCTATTCCCCGGGACCATCAATGAGCAGTTCTTC.

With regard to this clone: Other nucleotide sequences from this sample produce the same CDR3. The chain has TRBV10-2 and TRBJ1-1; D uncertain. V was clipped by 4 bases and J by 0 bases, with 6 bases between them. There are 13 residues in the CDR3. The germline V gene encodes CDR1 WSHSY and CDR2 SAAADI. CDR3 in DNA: TGCGCCAGCAGTGGCAGTATGAACACTGAAGCTTTCTTT. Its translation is CASSGSMNTEAFF.

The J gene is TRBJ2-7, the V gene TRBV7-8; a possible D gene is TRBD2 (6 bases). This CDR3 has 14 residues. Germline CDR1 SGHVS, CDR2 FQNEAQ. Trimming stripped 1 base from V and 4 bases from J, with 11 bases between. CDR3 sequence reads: CASSLGGTLYEQYF. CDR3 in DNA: TGTGCCAGCAGCTTAGGCGGGACCTTATACGAGCAGTACTTC.

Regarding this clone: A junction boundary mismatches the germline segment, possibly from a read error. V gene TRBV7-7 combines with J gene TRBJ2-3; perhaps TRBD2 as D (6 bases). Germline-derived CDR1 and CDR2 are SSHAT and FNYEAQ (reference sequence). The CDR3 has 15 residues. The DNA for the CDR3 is TGTGCTAGCAGCACCGGGAAGGGCGGGGCAGATACGCAGTATTTT. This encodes CASSTGKGGADTQYF.

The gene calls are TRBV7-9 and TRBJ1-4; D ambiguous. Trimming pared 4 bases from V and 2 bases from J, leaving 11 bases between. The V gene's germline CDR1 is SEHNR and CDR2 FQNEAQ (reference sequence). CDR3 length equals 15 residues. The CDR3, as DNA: TGTGCCAGCAGCTCCCAGATAGGGACTAATGAAAAACTGTTTTTT. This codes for CASSSQIGTNEKLFF.

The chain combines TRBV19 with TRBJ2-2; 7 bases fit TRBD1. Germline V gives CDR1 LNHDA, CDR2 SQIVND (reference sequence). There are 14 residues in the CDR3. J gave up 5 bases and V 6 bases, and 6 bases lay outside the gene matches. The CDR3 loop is CASSGQVTTGELFF. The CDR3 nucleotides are TGTGCCAGTAGCGGACAGGTCACGACCGGGGAGCTGTTTTTT.

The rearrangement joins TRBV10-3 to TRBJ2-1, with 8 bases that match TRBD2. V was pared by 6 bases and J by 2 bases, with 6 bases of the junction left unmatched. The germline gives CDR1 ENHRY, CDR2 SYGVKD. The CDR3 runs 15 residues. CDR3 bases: TGTGCCATCAGCATCTCGGGAGGGACCTACAATGAGCAGTTCTTC. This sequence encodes CAISISGGTYNEQFF.